This is a list of T cell receptor beta chains from one sample in a study of T cell repertoires in cytomegalovirus infection. TCRdb independently ran MiXCR on the reads; one entry per CDR3 protein. Of 640,000 or so distinct CDR3 sequences detected, roughly 30% appear once; the ten largest clones hold 18%. For these TCRs, the target antigens are not known. Sequencing used cultured PBMCs, obtained from culture after CMV antigen stimulation. These receptor sequences come from a human donor in good health (CMV status not recorded). Some clones in this sample may be carry-over from other donors' samples. CDR3s include the opening cysteine and the closing phenylalanine or tryptophan. A D gene is named only where the DNA matches it firmly. A row's size may be missing; if present it is once, few, many or a size class.

CASSSWPVNYGYTF	TGTGCCAGCAGCTCATGGCCGGTTAACTATGGCTACACCTTC	.	TRBJ1-2	TRBV7-2	many
CATSRVGYSPNTEAFF	TGTGCCACCAGCAGAGTTGGATACAGCCCGAACACTGAAGCTTTCTTT	.	TRBJ1-1	TRBV15	.
CASSLDLVRAFF	TGTGCCAGCAGCCTGGATCTAGTTCGAGCTTTCTTT	.	TRBJ1-1	TRBV5-5	once
CASSWTASNQPQHF	TGTGCCAGCAGCTGGACAGCTAGCAATCAGCCCCAGCATTTT	.	TRBJ1-5	TRBV7-2	few
CASSPHSAYEQYF	TGTGCCAGCAGCCCCCACAGCGCCTACGAGCAGTACTTC	.	TRBJ2-7	TRBV7-2	few
CSARSLALSTDTQYF	TGCAGTGCTAGATCACTAGCACTTAGCACAGATACGCAGTATTTT	.	TRBJ2-3	TRBV20-1	.
CASSFGTGGSGELFF	TGTGCCAGCAGCTTCGGGACAGGGGGTTCCGGGGAGCTGTTTTTT	TRBD1	TRBJ2-2	TRBV7-9	once
CASSLDRTSGGAGTQYF	TGTGCCAGCAGCTTAGACCGGACAAGCGGGGGGGCGGGGACGCAGTATTTT	TRBD2	TRBJ2-3	TRBV7-2	.
CASSFRAGRWTEAFF	TGTGCCAGCAGCTTTCGAGCAGGAAGATGGACTGAAGCTTTCTTT	.	TRBJ1-1	TRBV5-6	.
CSARAAPGLAGGSSYNEQFF	TGCAGTGCTAGAGCGGCTCCGGGACTAGCGGGGGGAAGCTCCTACAATGAGCAGTTCTTC	TRBD2	TRBJ2-1	TRBV20-1	few
CASSEPHRYGYTF	TGTGCCAGCAGTGAACCTCATCGGTATGGCTACACCTTC	.	TRBJ1-2	TRBV6-1	.
CASSLVTRLNTEAFF	TGTGCCAGCAGCTTAGTTACAAGACTGAACACTGAAGCTTTCTTT	.	TRBJ1-1	TRBV7-2	many
CASSQTVGGGPGDTQYF	TGCGCCAGCAGCCAAACCGTGGGGGGAGGGCCTGGAGATACGCAGTATTTT	TRBD2	TRBJ2-3	TRBV4-3	.
CASSLGTIDEAFF	TGTGCCAGCAGTCTGGGGACGATAGATGAAGCTTTCTTT	.	TRBJ1-1	TRBV12-3/TRBV12-4	many
CASSARPATNEKLFF	TGTGCCAGCAGCGCCCGGCCTGCAACTAATGAAAAACTGTTTTTT	.	TRBJ1-4	TRBV2	.
CASSYSAVLEQYF	TGTGCCAGCAGTTACTCAGCGGTACTGGAGCAGTACTTC	.	TRBJ2-7	TRBV6-5	few
CASSQPGRDRGRASYEQYF	TGCGCCAGCAGTCAACCGGGTAGGGACAGGGGGCGGGCCTCCTACGAGCAGTACTTC	TRBD1	TRBJ2-7	TRBV23-1	few
CASSPLQGRDTDTQYF	TGTGCCAGCAGTCCCCTACAGGGACGAGACACAGATACGCAGTATTTT	.	TRBJ2-3	TRBV27	.
CASSEGDPAKNIQYF	TGTGCCAGCAGTGAGGGAGATCCAGCCAAAAACATTCAGTACTTC	.	TRBJ2-4	TRBV12-3/TRBV12-4	.
CASSQERGGLQYF	TGCGCCAGCAGCCAAGAACGGGGAGGACTTCAGTATTTT	.	TRBJ2-3	TRBV4-3	.
CASSQDLGPSVAFF	TGTGCCAGCAGCCAAGACCTGGGACCGTCAGTGGCTTTCTTT	.	TRBJ1-1	TRBV3-1	once
CASSQVPTYNEQFF	TGCGCCAGCAGCCAAGTTCCAACATACAATGAGCAGTTCTTC	.	TRBJ2-1	TRBV4-1	.
CASSTGRTKPLSGANVLTF	TGTGCCAGCAGTACGGGAAGGACAAAGCCCCTCTCTGGGGCCAACGTCCTGACTTTC	.	TRBJ2-6	TRBV6-2/TRBV6-3	.
CASSLGLARTNEQFF	TGTGCCAGCAGTTTAGGGCTAGCACGGACCAATGAGCAGTTCTTC	.	TRBJ2-1	TRBV12-3/TRBV12-4	.
CASSFDWEQETQYF	TGTGCCAGCAGTTTTGATTGGGAACAAGAGACCCAGTACTTC	.	TRBJ2-5	TRBV27	.
CASSFSGLDFGQFF	TGTGCCAGCAGTTTCTCGGGACTAGATTTTGGGCAGTTCTTC	TRBD2	TRBJ2-1	TRBV12-3/TRBV12-4	.
CASSSPGGTGSHNQPQHF	TGTGCCAGCAGCTCCCCCGGCGGCACCGGGAGTCACAATCAGCCCCAGCATTTT	.	TRBJ1-5	TRBV7-8	.
CASRRTGRDTIYF	TGTGCCAGCAGAAGGACAGGGCGGGACACCATATATTTT	TRBD1	TRBJ1-3	TRBV27	.
CASSSSQTGTAVFF	TGTGCCAGCAGCTCAAGTCAGACGGGAACGGCCGTGTTCTTC	.	TRBJ2-1	TRBV7-6	.
CASSFTGYSEQYF	TGTGCCAGCAGCTTCACAGGGTATAGCGAGCAGTACTTC	.	TRBJ2-7	TRBV7-4	.
CSARDYNLSNNSPLHF	TGCAGTGCTAGAGATTATAACCTAAGCAATAATTCACCCCTCCACTTT	.	TRBJ1-6	TRBV20-1	.
CSASDPAQVHIYF	TGCAGTGCTAGTGACCCCGCCCAGGTCCACATATATTTT	.	TRBJ1-3	TRBV20-1	.
CASSQVSETQYF	TGTGCCAGCAGCCAAGTCTCGGAGACCCAGTACTTC	.	TRBJ2-5	TRBV3-1	.
CASSIGGDYEQYF	TGTGCCAGCAGTATCGGAGGGGATTACGAGCAGTACTTC	.	TRBJ2-7	TRBV27	.
CASSLLGEASYEQYF	TGTGCCAGCAGTTTATTAGGGGAGGCCTCCTACGAGCAGTACTTC	.	TRBJ2-7	TRBV12-3/TRBV12-4	.
CASSGRGTGNEQYF	TGTGCCAGCAGCGGCCGGGGGACAGGCAACGAGCAGTACTTC	TRBD1	TRBJ2-7	TRBV6-5	few
CASSQLVLAGELFF	TGTGCCAGCAGCCAATTAGTGCTAGCCGGGGAGCTGTTTTTT	.	TRBJ2-2	TRBV3-1	.
CASTPRDRGTDTQYF	TGTGCCAGCACTCCCCGGGACAGGGGCACAGATACGCAGTATTTT	TRBD1	TRBJ2-3	TRBV6-2/TRBV6-3	.
CASSLGQGAKAFF	TGTGCCAGCAGCTTGGGACAGGGGGCCAAAGCTTTCTTT	TRBD1	TRBJ1-1	TRBV7-6	few
CASGERGWNEQFF	TGTGCCAGTGGGGAGCGGGGGTGGAATGAGCAGTTCTTC	TRBD2	TRBJ2-1	TRBV19	.
CASSLGGRASTQYF	TGTGCCAGCAGCTTAGGCGGGAGGGCCAGTACCCAGTACTTC	TRBD2	TRBJ2-5	TRBV7-2	.
CASRRSAPSYEQYF	TGTGCCAGCAGGCGAAGTGCGCCTTCCTACGAGCAGTACTTC	.	TRBJ2-7	TRBV2	.
CASSLARWRTPITEAFF	TGTGCCAGCAGCTTAGCTAGGTGGAGGACGCCTATCACTGAAGCTTTCTTT	.	TRBJ1-1	TRBV11-2	.
CASSPSGPRATQYF	TGTGCCAGCAGTCCCTCGGGACCGCGCGCGACCCAGTACTTC	.	TRBJ2-5	TRBV6-1	.
CAISESTGGYEQYF	TGTGCCATCAGTGAGTCGACAGGGGGGTACGAGCAGTACTTC	TRBD1	TRBJ2-7	TRBV10-3	once
CASSLARGATEAFF	TGTGCCAGCAGCTTAGCGCGGGGGGCCACTGAAGCTTTCTTT	.	TRBJ1-1	TRBV7-2	few
CASSSERRTDTQYF	TGTGCCAGCAGTTCTGAAAGACGCACAGATACGCAGTATTTT	.	TRBJ2-3	TRBV5-6	.
CASSQGQIEKLFF	TGTGCCAGCAGCCAGGGACAGATTGAAAAACTGTTTTTT	TRBD1	TRBJ1-4	TRBV12-3/TRBV12-4	.
CASSDSGTETQYF	TGTGCCAGCAGTGACTCAGGGACAGAGACCCAGTACTTC	.	TRBJ2-5	TRBV28	.
CATRGQGRDTQYF	TGTGCCACCCGAGGGCAGGGAAGAGATACGCAGTATTTT	.	TRBJ2-3	TRBV15	.
CASRGAGNEKLFF	TGTGCCAGCAGGGGGGCAGGGAATGAAAAACTGTTTTTT	.	TRBJ1-4	TRBV28	.
CASSYGDPTYEQYF	TGTGCCAGCAGCTATGGGGACCCCACCTACGAGCAGTACTTC	.	TRBJ2-7	TRBV5-6	.
CASSYTDRGRAYEQYF	TGTGCCAGCAGTTATACAGACAGGGGGAGAGCCTACGAGCAGTACTTC	TRBD1	TRBJ2-7	TRBV28	.
CASSLWLGQGSSPLHF	TGTGCCAGCAGTTTGTGGCTGGGCCAGGGGAGTTCACCCCTCCACTTT	.	TRBJ1-6	TRBV7-2	.
CASSVGLAGNNEQFF	TGTGCCAGCAGCGTAGGGCTAGCGGGAAACAATGAGCAGTTCTTC	TRBD2	TRBJ2-1	TRBV7-2	few
CASSPDTVAAKGTDTQYF	TGTGCCAGCAGTCCCGATACGGTCGCGGCGAAGGGCACAGATACGCAGTATTTT	.	TRBJ2-3	TRBV6-1	.
CAATPDGGGDQPQHF	TGTGCCGCAACCCCCGACGGCGGAGGGGATCAGCCCCAGCATTTT	.	TRBJ1-5	TRBV19	.
CASRPRGSGNTIYF	TGTGCCAGTAGACCACGGGGCTCTGGAAACACCATATATTTT	.	TRBJ1-3	TRBV19	.
CASSIGGQGRLITSEQFF	TGTGCCAGTAGTATAGGGGGACAGGGGCGCCTTATTACAAGTGAGCAGTTCTTC	TRBD1	TRBJ2-1	TRBV19	.
CASSKRRTATNTEAFF	TGTGCCAGCAGCAAACGCAGGACAGCAACGAACACTGAAGCTTTCTTT	.	TRBJ1-1	TRBV7-8	.